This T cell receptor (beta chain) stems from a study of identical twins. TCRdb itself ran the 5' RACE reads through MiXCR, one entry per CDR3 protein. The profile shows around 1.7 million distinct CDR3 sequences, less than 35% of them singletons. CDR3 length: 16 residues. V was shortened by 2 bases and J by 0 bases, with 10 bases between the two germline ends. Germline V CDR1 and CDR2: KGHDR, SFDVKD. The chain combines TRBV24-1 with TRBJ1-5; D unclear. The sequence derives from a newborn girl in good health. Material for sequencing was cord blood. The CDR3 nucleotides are TGTGCCACCAGTGATTCCCGCCAGGCTAGCAATCAGCCCCAGCATTTT. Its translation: CATSDSRQASNQPQHF.